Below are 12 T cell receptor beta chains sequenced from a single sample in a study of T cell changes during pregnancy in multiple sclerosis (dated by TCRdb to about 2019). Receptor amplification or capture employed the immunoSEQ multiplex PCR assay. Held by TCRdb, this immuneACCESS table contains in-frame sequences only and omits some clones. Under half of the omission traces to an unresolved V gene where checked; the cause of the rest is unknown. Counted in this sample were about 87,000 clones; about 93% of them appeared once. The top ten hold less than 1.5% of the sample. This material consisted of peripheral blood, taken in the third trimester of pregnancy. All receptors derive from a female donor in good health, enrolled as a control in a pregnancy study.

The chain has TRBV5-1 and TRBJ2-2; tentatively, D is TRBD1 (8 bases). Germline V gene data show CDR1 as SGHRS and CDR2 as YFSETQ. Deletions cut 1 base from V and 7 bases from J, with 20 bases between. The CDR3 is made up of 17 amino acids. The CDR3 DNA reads TGCGCCAGCAGCTTGTTGGTCGCGGGAGACAGGGGCGGGGAGCTGTTTTTT. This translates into CASSLLVAGDRGGELFF.

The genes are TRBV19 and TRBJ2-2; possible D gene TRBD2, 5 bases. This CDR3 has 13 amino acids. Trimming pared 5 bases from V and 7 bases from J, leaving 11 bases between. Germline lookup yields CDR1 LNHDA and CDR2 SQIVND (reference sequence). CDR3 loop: CASSAYAGGELFF. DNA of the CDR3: TGTGCCAGTAGTGCATACGCGGGCGGGGAGCTGTTTTTT.

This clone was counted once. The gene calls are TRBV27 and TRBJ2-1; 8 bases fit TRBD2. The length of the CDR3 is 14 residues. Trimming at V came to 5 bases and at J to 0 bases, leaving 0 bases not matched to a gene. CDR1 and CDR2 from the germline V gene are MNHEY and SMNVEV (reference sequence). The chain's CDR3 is CASSSGSSYNEQFF. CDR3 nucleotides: TGTGCCAGCAGTAGCGGGAGCTCCTACAATGAGCAGTTCTTC.

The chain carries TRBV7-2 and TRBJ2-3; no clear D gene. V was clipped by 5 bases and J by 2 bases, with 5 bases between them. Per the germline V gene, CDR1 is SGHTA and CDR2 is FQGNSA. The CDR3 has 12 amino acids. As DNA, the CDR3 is TGTGCCAGCAGCCCTAACACAGATACGCAGTATTTT. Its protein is CASSPNTDTQYF.

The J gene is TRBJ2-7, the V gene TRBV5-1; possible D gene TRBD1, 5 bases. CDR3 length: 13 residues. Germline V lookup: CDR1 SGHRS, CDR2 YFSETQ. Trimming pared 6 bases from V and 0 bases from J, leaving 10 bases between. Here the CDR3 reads CASKGQSSYEQYF. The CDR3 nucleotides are TGCGCCAGCAAGGGGCAAAGCTCCTACGAGCAGTACTTC.

The CDR3 spells CASTPTSGRADNEQFF. DNA of the CDR3: TGTGCCAGTACCCCTACTAGCGGGAGGGCGGACAATGAGCAGTTCTTC. The rearrangement links TRBV19 to TRBJ2-1, with TRBD2 matching over 13 bases. The CDR3 is made up of 16 amino acids. Losses at the gene ends were 7 bases for V and 5 bases for J; bases not matched to a gene: 8. Germline V lookup: CDR1 LNHDA, CDR2 SQIVND (reference sequence).

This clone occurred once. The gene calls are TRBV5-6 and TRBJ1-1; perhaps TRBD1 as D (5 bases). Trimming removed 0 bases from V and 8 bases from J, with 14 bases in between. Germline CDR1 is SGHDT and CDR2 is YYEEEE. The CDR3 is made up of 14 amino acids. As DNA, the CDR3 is TGTGCCAGCAGCTTGGGTTTCCAGGGTTCCGAAGCTTTCTTT. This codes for CASSLGFQGSEAFF.

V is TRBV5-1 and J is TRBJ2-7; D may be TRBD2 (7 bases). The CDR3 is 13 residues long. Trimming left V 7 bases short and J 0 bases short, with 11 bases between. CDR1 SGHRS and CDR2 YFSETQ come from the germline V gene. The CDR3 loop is CASSRGGSYEQYF. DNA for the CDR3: TGCGCCAGCTCTAGGGGGGGCTCCTACGAGCAGTACTTC.

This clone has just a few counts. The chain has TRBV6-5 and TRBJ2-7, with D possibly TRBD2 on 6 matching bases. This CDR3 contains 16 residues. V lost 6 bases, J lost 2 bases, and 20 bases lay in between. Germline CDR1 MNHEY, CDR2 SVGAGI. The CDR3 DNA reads TGTGCCAGCAGCTACCACCCCACGCTAGCGACCTACGAGCAGTACTTC. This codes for CASSYHPTLATYEQYF.

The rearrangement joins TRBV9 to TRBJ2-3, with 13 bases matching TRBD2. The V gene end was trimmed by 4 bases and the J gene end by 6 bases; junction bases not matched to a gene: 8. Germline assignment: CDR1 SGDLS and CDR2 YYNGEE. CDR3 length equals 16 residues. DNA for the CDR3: TGTGCCAGCAGCTTAGGACTAGCGGGAGTATCGGATACGCAGTATTTT. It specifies CASSLGLAGVSDTQYF.

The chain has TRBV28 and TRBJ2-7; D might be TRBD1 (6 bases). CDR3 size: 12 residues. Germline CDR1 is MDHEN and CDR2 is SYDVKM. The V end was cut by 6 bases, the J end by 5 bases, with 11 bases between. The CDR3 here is CASSNRVHEQYF. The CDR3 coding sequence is TGTGCCAGCAGCAACAGGGTCCACGAGCAGTACTTC. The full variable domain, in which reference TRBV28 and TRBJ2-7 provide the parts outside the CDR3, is DVKVTQSSRYLVKRTGEKVFLECVQDMDHENMFWYRQDPGLGLRLIYFSYDVKMKEKGDIPEGYSVSREKKERFSLILESASTNQTSMYLCASSNRVHEQYFGPGTRLTVT.

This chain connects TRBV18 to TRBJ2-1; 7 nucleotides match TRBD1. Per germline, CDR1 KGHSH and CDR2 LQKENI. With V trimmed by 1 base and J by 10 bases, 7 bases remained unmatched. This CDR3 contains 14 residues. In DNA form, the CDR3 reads TGTGCCAGCTCACCACAGGGGGCGGAGGAGGAGCAGTTCTTC. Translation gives CASSPQGAEEEQFF.